This passage covers 20 T cell receptor beta chains from one sample sequenced in a study of T-cell memory formation after mild COVID-19. MiXCR was run by TCRdb on the 5' RACE reads, yielding one entry per CDR3 protein. The sample shows about 130,000 distinct CDR3 sequences, over 15% of them seen only once. The sequenced sample consisted of PBMCs or a T cell subset sorted from them (not recorded which). The receptors were gathered from a man between 18 and 35 years old who had mild COVID-19 (a few samples of this study predate the infection). Cell type and time point are not known.

Only a few counts were recorded for this clonotype. This chain uses TRBV7-2 with TRBJ2-7; a possible D gene is TRBD2 (6 bases). Germline loops: CDR1 SGHTA, CDR2 FQGNSA. The V and J ends lost 1 base and 4 bases respectively, with 8 bases between them. This CDR3 region has 13 residues. The CDR3: CASSLGGEYEQYF. As DNA, the CDR3 is TGTGCCAGCAGCTTAGGGGGGGAATACGAGCAGTACTTC.

The J gene is TRBJ1-5, the V gene TRBV20-1; 7 bases fit TRBD1. The CDR3 extends over 15 amino acids. The ends lost 3 bases at V and 3 bases at J; junction bases unmatched: 8. Germline V lookup: CDR1 DFQATT, CDR2 SNEGSKA (reference sequence). Written as DNA, the CDR3 is TGCAGTGCTAGGGACAGGCCCCAACTCAATCAGCCCCAGCATTTT. Protein: CSARDRPQLNQPQHF.

This clonotype was detected only a few times. At one end the junction does not follow the germline gene, possibly because of a read error. The chain uses TRBV6-2 or TRBV6-3 and TRBJ2-5; 9 positions agree with TRBD1. The CDR3 spans 13 residues. Germline CDR1 and CDR2: MNHEY and SVGEGT. This chain's CDR3 is CASSYQTGGVWNF. The CDR3 DNA sequence: TGTGCCAGCAGTTACCAAACAGGGGGCGTTTGGAACTTC.

The J gene is TRBJ1-1, the V gene TRBV5-1; 7 nucleotides match TRBD1. The germline V gene has CDR1 SGHRS and CDR2 YFSETQ. CDR3 length: 12 residues. Trimming at V came to 4 bases and at J to 7 bases, leaving 4 bases not matched to a gene. CDR3 nucleotide sequence: TGCGCCAGCAGCCTGCGGACAGGTGAAGCTTTCTTT. Translation gives CASSLRTGEAFF.

The rearrangement links TRBV5-1 to TRBJ1-1; D remains unclear. Trimming pared 3 bases from V and 0 bases from J, leaving 9 bases between. Per the germline V gene, CDR1 is SGHRS and CDR2 is YFSETQ. CDR3 length equals 14 residues. CDR3 nucleotide sequence: TGCGCCAGCAGCTCCTATTTCATGAACACTGAAGCTTTCTTT. The encoded protein is CASSSYFMNTEAFF.

V usage is TRBV4-3 and J usage is TRBJ1-6; D unresolved. This CDR3 has 15 amino acids. V was pared by 0 bases and J by 4 bases, with 7 bases between. Germline lookup yields CDR1 LGHNA and CDR2 YSLEER. CDR3 DNA: TGCGCCAGCAGCCAAGAGGGCCAGTATAATTCACCCCTCCACTTT. Translating gives CASSQEGQYNSPLHF.

The J gene is TRBJ1-1, the V gene TRBV11-2, with D perhaps matching TRBD1 (5 bases). Germline V gene data show CDR1 as SGHAT and CDR2 as FQNNGV. CDR3 length: 13 residues. Trimming shortened V by 1 base and J by 7 bases, and 10 bases separated the two germline ends. The CDR3 spells CASSLVPDSEAFF. The DNA of the CDR3 is TGTGCCAGCAGCTTAGTCCCCGACAGTGAAGCTTTCTTT.

The V gene is TRBV5-1, the J gene TRBJ1-4, with no clear D. The CDR3 length is 15 residues. V was trimmed by 0 bases and J by 2 bases, leaving 8 bases between them. Germline CDR1 reads SGHRS; CDR2 reads YFSETQ. This CDR3 reads CASSLAGSTNEKLFF. The CDR3 DNA reads TGCGCCAGCAGCTTGGCCGGATCGACTAATGAAAAACTGTTTTTT.

The genes are TRBV19 and TRBJ2-5; tentative D call: TRBD2 (5 bases). V was shortened by 4 bases and J by 6 bases, with 9 bases between the two germline ends. CDR1 LNHDA and CDR2 SQIVND come from the germline V gene (reference sequence). The CDR3 has 12 amino acids. DNA for the CDR3: TGTGCCAGTAGTACCTCGGGGAAGACCCAGTACTTC. Translation: CASSTSGKTQYF.

This clonotype was detected a few times. The genes are TRBV5-1 and TRBJ2-3; 12 nucleotides line up with TRBD1. V dropped 0 bases and J dropped 6; count of bases not matched to a gene: 5. Germline-derived CDR1 and CDR2 are SGHRS and YFSETQ. The CDR3 has 16 amino acids. As DNA, the CDR3 is TGCGCCAGCAGCTTGGAGGGGACAGGGGGCTTTGATACGCAGTATTTT. Amino acids: CASSLEGTGGFDTQYF. Full variable domain (remainder filled in from reference TRBV5-1 and TRBJ2-3): KAGVTQTPRYLIKTRGQQVTLSCSPISGHRSVSWYQQTPGQGLQFLFEYFSETQRNKGNFPGRFSGRQFSNSRSEMNVSTLELGDSALYLCASSLEGTGGFDTQYFGPGTRLTVL.

The rearrangement links TRBV7-2 to TRBJ1-6, with unresolved D. This CDR3 comprises 14 residues. Germline CDR1 reads SGHTA; CDR2 reads FQGNSA. V was clipped by 4 bases and J by 10 bases, with 14 bases between them. The CDR3 protein is CASSSTSTGSPLHF. In DNA, the CDR3 is TGTGCCAGCAGCTCCACCTCGACCGGATCACCCCTCCACTTT.

This clonotype was recorded a few times. V gene TRBV5-1 combines with J gene TRBJ2-1, with 12 bases aligning to TRBD2. The CDR3 runs 17 residues. V gave up 2 bases and J gave up 7 bases; unmatched junction bases: 10. The germline V gene has CDR1 SGHRS and CDR2 YFSETQ. The CDR3 protein is CASSLVTSGGNANEQFF. CDR3 nucleotides: TGCGCCAGCAGCTTAGTGACTAGCGGGGGAAACGCAAATGAGCAGTTCTTC. Combining the CDR3 with reference TRBV5-1 and TRBJ2-1 gives the whole variable domain KAGVTQTPRYLIKTRGQQVTLSCSPISGHRSVSWYQQTPGQGLQFLFEYFSETQRNKGNFPGRFSGRQFSNSRSEMNVSTLELGDSALYLCASSLVTSGGNANEQFFGPGTRLTVL.

This chain connects TRBV5-1 to TRBJ2-1; perhaps TRBD2 as D (6 bases). The CDR3 consists of 14 residues. V was trimmed by 5 bases and J by 1 base, leaving 10 bases between them. Germline CDR1 is SGHRS and CDR2 is YFSETQ. CDR3 region: CASSTGGSYNEQFF. CDR3 in DNA: TGCGCCAGCAGTACTGGGGGGTCCTACAATGAGCAGTTCTTC.

This clonotype was recorded a few times. The chain has TRBV12-5 and TRBJ2-7, with D perhaps matching TRBD1 (6 bases). The CDR3 consists of 14 residues. Trimming shortened V by 8 bases and J by 3 bases, and 17 bases separated the two germline ends. Germline values: CDR1 LGHNT, CDR2 FRNRAP. DNA of the CDR3: TGTGCTAGTAGCCGCACACAGGGTGACTACGAGCAGTACGTC. Its translation is CASSRTQGDYEQYV.

CDR3 amino acids: CASSSQGVTDTQYF. The CDR3 region has the DNA TGTGCCAGCAGCTCACAGGGGGTTACAGATACGCAGTATTTT. V usage is TRBV7-3 and J usage is TRBJ2-3, with 8 positions matching TRBD1. The CDR3 consists of 14 residues. Trimming cost V 4 bases and J 3 bases; bases outside gene matches: 3. Germline V gene lookup returns CDR1 SGHTA and CDR2 FQGTGA.

This clonotype turned up a few times. The chain employs TRBV12-3 or TRBV12-4 and TRBJ1-2, with D perhaps matching TRBD1 (6 bases). With 8 bases removed from V and 4 bases from J, the gap between germline ends came to 17 bases. The CDR3 spans 14 residues. CDR3 DNA sequence: TGTGCCAGCTGCCCGGGGGGGCTTAGCTATGGCTACACCTTC. Its protein is CASCPGGLSYGYTF.

This clonotype has only a few counts. The gene calls are TRBV24-1 and TRBJ2-3, with 9 bases aligning to TRBD2. This CDR3 comprises 14 residues. V trimming: 9 bases; J trimming: 2 bases; junction bases outside the gene matches: 5. Germline V gives CDR1 KGHDR, CDR2 SFDVKD. CDR3 residues: CATSRLADTDTQYF. The CDR3 DNA is TGTGCCACCTCAAGACTAGCGGACACAGATACGCAGTATTTT.

This chain connects TRBV12-3 or TRBV12-4 to TRBJ2-7, with D maybe TRBD2 (6 bases). V was shortened by 7 bases and J by 2 bases, with 15 bases between the two germline ends. This CDR3 comprises 14 residues. The CDR3 sequence is CASTAGSGTYEQYF. CDR3 DNA: TGTGCCAGCACCGCTGGTAGCGGAACCTACGAGCAGTACTTC.

This clonotype was counted between two and nine times. The chain combines TRBV7-6 with TRBJ2-3, with a tentative D call TRBD2 (6 bases). V lost 0 bases and J lost 3, with 10 bases in between. Looked up from germline, CDR1 is SGHVS and CDR2 is FNYEAQ. This CDR3 contains 15 residues. CDR3 nucleotide sequence: TGTGCCAGCAGCTTAGCTTCCGCGGGGACAGATACGCAGTATTTT. Translation: CASSLASAGTDTQYF.

The chain uses TRBV12-3 or TRBV12-4 and TRBJ2-3, with D possibly being TRBD2 (6 bases). V was clipped by 5 bases and J by 4 bases, with 13 bases between them. The CDR3 consists of 14 residues. CDR3 nucleotides: TGTGCCAGCAGTGCGGGGAATAGGGCAGATACGCAGTATTTT. Translation: CASSAGNRADTQYF.